This passage covers 18 T cell receptor beta chains from one sample sequenced in a study of cytomegalovirus exposure and HLA in healthy donors. Both 60 Vbeta primers and 13 Jbeta primers went into the PCR. Measured with immunoSEQ multiplex PCR; TCRdb has only the in-frame clones, and not every one. The table records around 110,000 clones, roughly three fifths of them present only once. Sequencing was performed on PBMCs. These receptors all stem from a woman aged 40 to 50 in good health and CMV-seropositive.

The gene calls are TRBV4-1 and TRBJ2-7; D not resolved. The germline V gene encodes CDR1 MGHRA and CDR2 YSYEKL. The CDR3 runs to 13 residues. V lost 0 bases and J 3 bases, leaving 6 bases between the germline ends. CDR3 amino acids: CASSQEWSYEQYF. The DNA for the CDR3 is TGCGCCAGCAGCCAAGAATGGAGCTACGAGCAGTACTTC.

The chain is built from TRBV28 and TRBJ2-7; 9 nucleotides match TRBD1. Trimming removed 4 bases from V and 5 bases from J; junction bases left unmatched: 6. Germline-derived CDR1 and CDR2 are MDHEN and SYDVKM. The CDR3 totals 14 residues. CDR3 sequence reads: CASSSGQGLDEQYF. The CDR3, as DNA: TGTGCCAGCAGTTCCGGACAGGGGTTAGACGAGCAGTACTTC.

This clone appeared once. The chain links TRBV13 to TRBJ2-5, with 13 bases matching TRBD2. Germline CDR1 and CDR2: PRHDT and FYEKMQ (reference sequence). V dropped 6 bases and J dropped 0; count of bases not matched to a gene: 4. The CDR3 has 16 amino acids. The CDR3 region is CASRRTSGSHQETQYF. For the CDR3, the DNA is TGTGCCAGCAGGCGGACTAGCGGGAGCCACCAAGAGACCCAGTACTTC.

This chain connects TRBV6-1 to TRBJ2-1; maybe TRBD2 (6 bases). The CDR3 has 13 residues. The ends were cut back, 6 bases at V and 7 bases at J, with 13 bases in the middle. Germline values: CDR1 MNHNS, CDR2 SASEGT. This chain's CDR3 is CASSSGTLNEQFF. Written as DNA, the CDR3 is TGTGCCAGCAGCTCCGGGACTCTGAATGAGCAGTTCTTC.

The J gene is TRBJ2-3, the V gene TRBV29-1; 7 bases are shared with TRBD1. Per germline, CDR1 SQVTM and CDR2 ANQGSEA. CDR3 length: 13 amino acids. The trim removed 8 bases at V and 10 bases at J, leaving 15 bases unmatched. In nucleotides, the CDR3 is TGCAGCTCTTTTAGCGAGGGGGCCGTGGCGCAGTATTTT. This sequence encodes CSSFSEGAVAQYF.

The CDR3: CASSRLAGDYYEQYF. CDR3 DNA: TGTGCCAGCAGTCGACTAGCGGGGGATTACTACGAGCAGTACTTC. The chain carries TRBV7-9 and TRBJ2-7, with 12 nucleotides matching TRBD2. The junction had 6 bases not matched to a gene; V was cut back by 6 bases and J by 3 bases. The CDR3 contains 15 residues. Germline V gene sequence: CDR1 SEHNR, CDR2 FQNEAQ (reference sequence).

V usage is TRBV6-1 and J usage is TRBJ1-5; D not certain. Trimming stripped 2 bases from V and 0 bases from J, with 5 bases between. The CDR3 spans 14 residues. CDR1 is MNHNS, CDR2 SASEGT, per germline. The DNA of the CDR3 is TGTGCCAGCAGTGAATATAGTAGCAATCAGCCCCAGCATTTT. This sequence encodes CASSEYSSNQPQHF.

The chain joins TRBV15 to TRBJ1-4; possibly TRBD1 for D (5 bases). The V end lost 3 bases, the J end lost 6 bases, and 17 bases lay between the germline ends. In germline, CDR1 is LNHNV, CDR2 YYDKDF (reference sequence). This CDR3 has 16 amino acids. CDR3 DNA: TGTGCCACCAGCAGTGCGCCAGGGTCACGGCATGAAAAACTGTTTTTT. Residues: CATSSAPGSRHEKLFF.

CDR3 sequence reads: CATSRDPLATYEQYF. In DNA, the CDR3 is TGTGCCACCAGCAGAGATCCACTAGCTACGTACGAGCAGTACTTC. The gene calls are TRBV15 and TRBJ2-7; D is perhaps TRBD2 (6 bases). V was pared by 0 bases and J by 4 bases, with 13 bases between. CDR1 and CDR2 (germline): LNHNV, YYDKDF (reference sequence). The CDR3 contains 15 residues. The full variable domain, rest sourced from reference TRBV15 and TRBJ2-7, is DAMVIQNPRYQVTQFGKPVTLSCSQTLNHNVMYWYQQKSSQAPKLLFHYYDKDFNNEADTPDNFQSRRPNTSFCFLDIRSPGLGDTAMYLCATSRDPLATYEQYFGPGTRLTVT.

The chain joins TRBV5-1 to TRBJ1-2, with 7 bases fitting TRBD1. The trim removed 4 bases at V and 6 bases at J, leaving 6 bases unmatched. Per germline, CDR1 SGHRS and CDR2 YFSETQ. The CDR3 covers 13 residues. CDR3 DNA sequence: TGCGCCAGCAGCCTAGACAGGGCGGATGGCTACACCTTC. Translating gives CASSLDRADGYTF.

This clone showed up just a few times. V usage is TRBV19 and J usage is TRBJ1-4, with 12 bases aligning to TRBD1. After removal of 8 bases from V and 6 bases from J, the junction contained 4 bases not matched to a gene. Germline values: CDR1 LNHDA, CDR2 SQIVND (reference sequence). The CDR3 spans 14 residues. In DNA, the CDR3 is TGTGCCAGTGGGGACAGGGGGCTTGATGAAAAACTGTTTTTT. Translating gives CASGDRGLDEKLFF.

The rearrangement links TRBV6-6 to TRBJ1-2; 7 nucleotides match TRBD1. V trimming: 8 bases; J trimming: 8 bases; junction bases outside the gene matches: 11. Germline values: CDR1 MNHNY, CDR2 SVGAGI (reference sequence). CDR3 length: 13 residues. The CDR3 DNA reads as TGTGCCAGCGGTGTAAAGGGGGCGGGCGGCTACACCTTC. The encoded protein is CASGVKGAGGYTF.

The chain couples TRBV10-3 to TRBJ1-4; 7 bases are shared with TRBD1. The CDR3 is 14 residues long. CDR1 ENHRY and CDR2 SYGVKD come from the germline V gene. The V and J ends lost 2 bases and 6 bases, in that order; junction bases with no gene match: 3. CDR3 sequence reads: CAISEEGAHEKLFF. CDR3 sequence (DNA): TGTGCCATCAGTGAGGAGGGGGCGCATGAAAAACTGTTTTTT.

This clone was seen more than once but under ten times. The rearrangement links TRBV6-4 to TRBJ2-1, with TRBD2 identical over 12 bases. V lost 3 bases, J lost 6 bases, and 3 bases stayed unmatched. The CDR3 runs 15 residues. Germline V gene lookup returns CDR1 MRHNA and CDR2 SNTAGT. The CDR3 region is CASSESSGGANEQFF. CDR3 sequence (DNA): TGTGCCAGCAGTGAGTCTAGCGGGGGGGCCAATGAGCAGTTCTTC.

The chain is built from TRBV19 and TRBJ2-7; 11 bases line up with TRBD2. CDR3 length: 14 residues. Germline CDR1 is LNHDA and CDR2 is SQIVND (reference sequence). Germline trimming cut 3 bases from V and 2 bases from J; bases unmatched to any gene: 0. CDR3: CASSMGLAAYEQYF. CDR3 in DNA: TGTGCCAGTAGTATGGGACTAGCGGCCTACGAGCAGTACTTC.

V usage is TRBV7-8 and J usage is TRBJ2-7; D is possibly TRBD1 (5 bases). Germline CDR1 and CDR2: SGHVS and FQNEAQ. The V end was cut by 1 base, the J end by 3 bases, with 10 bases between. The CDR3 contains 14 residues. The CDR3 DNA reads as TGTGCCAGCAGCTTAGACGGCAGGGACTACGAGCAGTACTTC. It translates to CASSLDGRDYEQYF.

The chain joins TRBV10-3 to TRBJ2-7, with TRBD2 matching over 10 bases. J was trimmed by 4 bases and V by 3 bases; bases with no gene match: 6. The germline V gene encodes CDR1 ENHRY and CDR2 SYGVKD. The length of the CDR3 is 15 residues. CDR3 nucleotides: TGTGCCATCAGTGAACCCCTAGCGGGGGATTACGAGCAGTACTTC. It encodes CAISEPLAGDYEQYF.

The chain carries TRBV6-5 and TRBJ2-1, with 7 bases identical to TRBD2. CDR3 length equals 15 residues. Germline lookup yields CDR1 MNHEY and CDR2 SVGAGI. Trimming removed 0 bases from V and 8 bases from J; junction bases left unmatched: 7. The CDR3 sequence: CASSYSGLVDYEQFF. Here the CDR3 DNA reads TGTGCCAGCAGTTACTCCGGACTAGTGGACTATGAGCAGTTCTTC.